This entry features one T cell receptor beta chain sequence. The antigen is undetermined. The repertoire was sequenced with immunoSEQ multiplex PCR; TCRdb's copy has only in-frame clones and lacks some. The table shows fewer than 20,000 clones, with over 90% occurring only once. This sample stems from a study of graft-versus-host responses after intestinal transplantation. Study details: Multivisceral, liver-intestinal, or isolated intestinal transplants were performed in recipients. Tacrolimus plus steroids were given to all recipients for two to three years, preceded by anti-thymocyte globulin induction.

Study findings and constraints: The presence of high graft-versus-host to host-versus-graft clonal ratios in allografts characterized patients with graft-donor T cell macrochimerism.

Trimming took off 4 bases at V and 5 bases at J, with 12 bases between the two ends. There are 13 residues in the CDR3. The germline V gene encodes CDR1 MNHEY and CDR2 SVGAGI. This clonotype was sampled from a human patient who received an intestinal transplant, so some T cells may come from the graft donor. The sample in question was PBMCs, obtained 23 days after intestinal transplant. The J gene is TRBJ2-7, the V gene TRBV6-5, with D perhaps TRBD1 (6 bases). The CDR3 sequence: CASSSRHRDEQYF. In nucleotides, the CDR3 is TGTGCCAGCAGTTCCCGCCACAGGGACGAGCAGTACTTC.